The entry below gives a single TCR beta chain sequence along with its context. The antigen remains undetermined. This record comes from a study of T-cell memory formation after mild COVID-19. Findings and limits, study-wide: Day 15 to 85 contracting clones showed balanced CD4/CD8; day 15 to 37 expanders favored CD4+.

CDR3 size: 15 residues. Germline-derived CDR1 and CDR2 are SEHNR and FQNEAQ (reference sequence). Trimming removed 2 bases at V and 7 bases at J, with 17 bases between. A single record per CDR3 protein comes from TCRdb applying MiXCR to the 5' RACE reads. The sample shows approximately 290,000 distinct CDR3 sequences, just under 20% of them seen only once. The sample taken for sequencing was PBMCs or a T cell subset sorted from them (not recorded which). V and J are TRBV7-9 and TRBJ2-5, with D uncertain. The TCR originated in a young man who had mild COVID-19 (a few samples of this study predate the infection). Cell type and time point are not known. The CDR3 loop is CASSLLYLGFGTQYF. CDR3 DNA sequence: TGTGCCAGCAGCTTATTATATTTGGGTTTCGGGACCCAGTACTTC.